This T cell receptor (beta chain) was profiled in a study of blood T cell repertoires in COVID-19. In the original processing: Reference gene primers were amplified, and this amplification served to estimate nucleated cell counts. Some clones are missing from TCRdb's copy, which holds only in-frame ones; the method was immunoSEQ multiplex PCR. The D gene and trimming were derived from the DNA, and the V and J assignments and clone size from that table. The sample has 25,000 to 30,000 clones, approximately 87% seen once. This clone has a single count. From germline, CDR1 is SGHDT and CDR2 YYEEEE. The germline V and J ends were trimmed by 2 bases and 0 bases, with 11 bases remaining between them. This CDR3 has 15 residues.

The sequenced sample consisted of peripheral blood. The V and J genes are TRBV5-6 and TRBJ1-2; D not resolved. The receptor was isolated from a human donor in a cohort sampled during active COVID-19. The CDR3 here is CASSFLVGPNYGYTF. CDR3 coding DNA: TGTGCCAGCAGCTTTTTAGTTGGGCCTAACTATGGCTACACCTTC.